This is a list of T cell receptor beta chains from one sample in a study of CD8+CD57+ T cells in acquired aplastic anemia. MiXCR was run by TCRdb on the reads, yielding one entry per CDR3 protein. The data hold approximately 130,000 distinct CDR3 sequences, with 40% observed a single time. Input material: sorted CD4+, CD8+, or CD8+CD57+ T cells (not recorded which) from PBMCs. The receptors derive from a human donor with aplastic anemia. CDR3s include the opening cysteine and the closing phenylalanine or tryptophan. A D gene is named only where the DNA matches it firmly. Clone size is stated in some rows and not others, as once, few, many or a class when expanded.

j_gene	v_gene	d_gene	abundance	CDR3nt	CDR3aa
TRBJ1-1	TRBV5-1	-	-	TGCGCCAGCAGCCAACAGGGACCCACTATGAACACTGAAGCTTTCTTT	CASSQQGPTMNTEAFF
TRBJ1-5	TRBV24-1	TRBD1	-	TGTGCCACCAGTACAGGGGGAATGGGCAATCAGCCCCAGCATTTT	CATSTGGMGNQPQHF
TRBJ2-7	TRBV2	TRBD2	-	TGTGCCAGCAGTTTAAATAGCGGGGGGGCCTACGAGCAGTACTTC	CASSLNSGGAYEQYF
TRBJ2-1	TRBV6-5	-	few	TGTGCCAGCAGTTACCAGGGAGGCGGCGGGCTCAATGAGCAGTTCTTC	CASSYQGGGGLNEQFF
TRBJ2-6	TRBV19	-	-	TGTGCCAGTAGTAGTGCTTCCAACCCAAGCTCTGGGGCCAACGTCCTGACTTTC	CASSSASNPSSGANVLTF
TRBJ1-5	TRBV29-1	-	many	TGCAGCGTTTCCTTAGGGGGTGGCAATCAGCCCCAGCATTTT	CSVSLGGGNQPQHF
TRBJ1-1	TRBV19	-	-	TGTGCCAGTAGTATAGACGCAGGGGTCGACGCTTTCTTT	CASSIDAGVDAFF
TRBJ1-2	TRBV27	TRBD1	-	TGTGCCAGCAGCATTTCCGGGACAGGGGTGAATGGCTACACCTTC	CASSISGTGVNGYTF
TRBJ1-3	TRBV20-1	-	many	TGCAGTGCTCCGCCCGCGGACGGGAACTCTGGAAACACCATATATTTT	CSAPPADGNSGNTIYF
TRBJ1-2	TRBV7-2	TRBD1	-	TGTGCCAGCAGCGTGGACAGGGGGACGAATCATGGCTACACCTTC	CASSVDRGTNHGYTF
TRBJ2-1	TRBV7-2	-	few	TGTGCCAGCAGCTTAGGGGGCGATGAGCAGTTCTTC	CASSLGGDEQFF
TRBJ1-2	TRBV20-1	TRBD1	-	TGCAGTGCTGGATCGACAGGGGGCAGAGGAGGTGGCTACACCTTC	CSAGSTGGRGGGYTF
TRBJ1-2	TRBV4-2	-	many	TGTGCCAGCAGCCAAGCCCCGACGGGGGACTATGGCTACACCTTC	CASSQAPTGDYGYTF
TRBJ1-4	TRBV27	-	once	TGTGCTACTAAAGGAGGAATTAATGAAAAACTGTTTTTT	CATKGGINEKLFF
TRBJ1-1	TRBV20-1	-	many	TGCAGTGCTACAGACCCCATGGGAATAGAGTCTGAAGCTTTCTTT	CSATDPMGIESEAFF
TRBJ2-7	TRBV2	-	many	TGTGCCAGCAGTGAAGCGCCCCGCTGGGAGCAATACTTC	CASSEAPRWEQYF
TRBJ2-5	TRBV5-4	TRBD2	once	TGTGCCAGCAGCTTGGTAGCGGGGGAGACCCAGTACTTC	CASSLVAGETQYF
TRBJ2-2	TRBV6-1	-	-	TGTGCCAGCGTATCGAACACCGGGGAGCTGTTTTTT	CASVSNTGELFF
TRBJ1-4	TRBV4-1	-	-	TGCGCCAGCAGCCAAGCGGTCGTAAGTTCGGGTGAAAAACTGTTTTTT	CASSQAVVSSGEKLFF
TRBJ2-7	TRBV7-2	-	many	TGTGCCAGCAGCCCAGGTCCCGGGGCGACCTACGAGCAGTACTTC	CASSPGPGATYEQYF
TRBJ1-2	TRBV19	-	-	TGTGCCAGCAGCTTAGCGGCAGGGGGCTACACCTTC	CASSLAAGGYTF
TRBJ2-7	TRBV10-2	-	many	TGCGCCAGCAGTGAGGCAGTTACCTACGAGCAGTACTTC	CASSEAVTYEQYF
TRBJ2-2	TRBV20-1	-	-	TGCAGTGCTAGACCAAGTGGGGGGTCCGGGGAGCTGTTTTTT	CSARPSGGSGELFF
TRBJ2-3	TRBV7-9	-	-	TGTGCCAGCAGCTCTCTAGTTGCGCAGTATTTT	CASSSLVAQYF
TRBJ2-2	TRBV24-1	TRBD1	many	TGTGCCACCTCTGCAGGGGGTGTTGGGGAGCTGTTTTTT	CATSAGGVGELFF
TRBJ2-7	TRBV18	-	-	TGTGCCAGCTCACCACCCCCTGGCAGTTCCTACGAGCAGTACTTC	CASSPPPGSSYEQYF
TRBJ2-5	TRBV5-5	-	many	TGTGCCAGCAGCTTGTCGGGACAAACGGGGACCCAGTACTTC	CASSLSGQTGTQYF
TRBJ1-3	TRBV6-5	-	-	TGTGCCAGCAGTTTAATTCGGGGATCTGGAAACACCATATATTTT	CASSLIRGSGNTIYF
TRBJ2-7	TRBV10-3	-	-	TGTGCCACTGGGTACGGGCAGGGAGGCTACGAGCAGTACTTC	CATGYGQGGYEQYF
TRBJ1-3	TRBV12-3/TRBV12-4	-	many	TGTGCCAGCAGTGTAGGGAGGGGGGTTCGTGGAAACACCATATATTTT	CASSVGRGVRGNTIYF
TRBJ2-1	TRBV28	TRBD1	-	TGTGCCAGCAGTCAGACAGGGCAGAGCTACAATGAGCAGTTCTTC	CASSQTGQSYNEQFF
TRBJ1-2	TRBV20-1	TRBD1	many	TGCAGTGCTAACGGGGACAGGGGGCGAGATGGCTACACCTTC	CSANGDRGRDGYTF
TRBJ2-4	TRBV11-2	-	many	TGTGCCAGCAGCGCAAGCAGGGGTTTGGGGAGCATTCAGTACTTC	CASSASRGLGSIQYF
TRBJ1-2	TRBV6-2/TRBV6-3	-	many	TGTGCCAGTAAACAGGGAGGAAGTACGGGCTACACCTTC	CASKQGGSTGYTF
TRBJ2-3	TRBV11-2	-	many	TGTGCCAGCAGCTACGGGGCGGGCACAGATACGCAGTATTTT	CASSYGAGTDTQYF
TRBJ1-2	TRBV6-5	-	many	TGTGCCAGCAGTTCCAGGGCCGACAACTATGGCTACACCTTC	CASSSRADNYGYTF
TRBJ2-1	TRBV19	-	many	TGTGCCAGTAGTATAGATAACAGGGCATGGGAGCAGTTCTTC	CASSIDNRAWEQFF
TRBJ1-1	TRBV25-1	-	once	TGTGCCAGCAGTGAATGGGGGGGCGCGGACACTGAAGCTTTCTTT	CASSEWGGADTEAFF
TRBJ1-4	TRBV20-1	-	many	TGCAGTGCTAGAGGGAGGAGGACAGCGACAACTAATGAAAAACTGTTTTTT	CSARGRRTATTNEKLFF